These 24 T cell receptor beta chains share one sample of origin, sequenced in a study of blood T cell repertoires in COVID-19. TCRdb's copy holds only in-frame clones and misses some; the assay was immunoSEQ multiplex PCR. The sample consists of 200,000 to 250,000 clones, about nine tenths of them appearing once. Specimen: PBMCs or T cells enriched from blood (not recorded which). These receptors were obtained from a man aged 50 to 60 who had been exposed to COVID-19.

The V call is TRBV19, the J call TRBJ1-2; 7 bases match TRBD1. Trimming at V came to 5 bases and at J to 4 bases, leaving 7 bases not matched to a gene. The CDR3 length is 14 residues. The germline CDR1 and CDR2 sequences are LNHDA and SQIVND (reference sequence). CDR3: CASSPDRDGYGYTF. The CDR3 DNA reads TGTGCCAGTAGTCCAGACAGGGATGGCTATGGCTACACCTTC.

The chain employs TRBV24-1 and TRBJ1-1, with a possible D match to TRBD1 (5 bases). Per the germline V gene, CDR1 is KGHDR and CDR2 is SFDVKD. CDR3 length equals 13 residues. V lost 10 bases and J lost 0, with 11 bases in between. As DNA, the CDR3 is TGTGCCACTAGAGGGGAGGTGAACACTGAAGCTTTCTTT. Protein product: CATRGEVNTEAFF.

The CDR3 loop reads CASSLGTANYGYTF. The CDR3 coding sequence is TGTGCCAGCAGCTTAGGTACAGCTAACTATGGCTACACCTTC. The chain couples TRBV11-3 to TRBJ1-2; D not certain. This CDR3 contains 14 residues. Looked up from germline, CDR1 is SGHNT and CDR2 is YENEEA. V lost 1 base, J lost 0 bases, and 6 bases lay in between.

The gene calls are TRBV7-3 and TRBJ2-5, with 7 bases lining up with TRBD1. The CDR3 has 17 amino acids. Trimming took 2 bases from V and 1 from J; bases not matched to a gene: 10. Germline V gene lookup returns CDR1 SGHTA and CDR2 FQGTGA. The CDR3: CASSLGSGGGIQETQYF. As DNA, the CDR3 is TGTGCCAGCAGCTTAGGGTCAGGGGGTGGGATCCAAGAGACCCAGTACTTC.

The chain uses TRBV2 and TRBJ2-5; a weak D match, TRBD1 (5 bases). The germline V gene has CDR1 SNHLY and CDR2 FYNNEI. Trimming removed 3 bases from V and 6 bases from J, with 20 bases in between. CDR3 length equals 16 residues. CDR3 loop: CASSDDLWVRAKTQYF. The CDR3 coding sequence is TGTGCCAGCAGTGATGATCTATGGGTCAGGGCGAAGACCCAGTACTTC.

The chain recombines TRBV27 with TRBJ2-7, with TRBD1 matching 7 bases. V shed 8 bases, J shed 6 bases, and the junction held 4 bases outside the gene matches. Germline V gene sequence: CDR1 MNHEY, CDR2 SMNVEV (reference sequence). CDR3 length: 11 amino acids. The CDR3 bases are TGTGCCAGCGGTCACAGGGGCGAGCAGTACTTC. Its translation is CASGHRGEQYF.

The chain links TRBV7-9 to TRBJ1-1; possible D gene TRBD1, 6 bases. The CDR3 totals 14 residues. The germline gives CDR1 SEHNR, CDR2 FQNEAQ (reference sequence). Between the trimmed V and J ends, which lost 5 bases and 0 bases, there was a span of 10 bases. The CDR3, as DNA: TGTGCCAGCAGCCCTACAGGGCTGAACACTGAAGCTTTCTTT. Encoded protein: CASSPTGLNTEAFF.

This chain links TRBV11-2 with TRBJ2-7, with TRBD1 identical over 9 bases. The germline CDR1 and CDR2 sequences are SGHAT and FQNNGV. V was pared by 6 bases and J by 4 bases, with 10 bases of the junction left unmatched. CDR3 length: 15 amino acids. The CDR3 sequence: CASRVPGQGKYEQYF. The CDR3 DNA follows: TGTGCCAGCAGGGTCCCAGGACAGGGGAAGTACGAGCAGTACTTC.

The V gene is TRBV3-1 (or the pseudogene TRBV3-2), the J gene TRBJ1-1; 12 nucleotides agree with TRBD1. The CDR3 spans 18 residues. The V and J ends lost 4 bases and 4 bases, in that order; junction bases with no gene match: 13. Germline values: CDR1 LGHDT, CDR2 YNNKEL (reference sequence). CDR3 amino acids: CASSRAPGQGAGSTEAFF. Here the CDR3 DNA reads TGTGCCAGCAGCCGCGCTCCGGGACAGGGGGCGGGTAGCACTGAAGCTTTCTTT.

As DNA, the CDR3 is TGCGCCAGCATCCCGGGATGGGCGAACGAAGAGACCCAGTACTTC. This sequence encodes CASIPGWANEETQYF. V and J are TRBV10-2 and TRBJ2-5; possible D gene TRBD2, 5 bases. Trimming cost V 7 bases and J 3 bases, with 18 bases left between them. Germline V gene lookup returns CDR1 WSHSY and CDR2 SAAADI. This CDR3 contains 15 residues.

V is TRBV28 and J is TRBJ1-5, with a weak D call TRBD1 (5 bases). The CDR3 covers 14 residues. Germline V gene sequence: CDR1 MDHEN, CDR2 SYDVKM. Trimming cost V 6 bases and J 4 bases, with 13 bases left between them. This CDR3 reads CASSPPGENQPQHF. Written as DNA, the CDR3 is TGTGCCAGCAGCCCCCCGGGGGAAAATCAGCCCCAGCATTTT.

The chain uses TRBV29-1 and TRBJ2-1; the match to TRBD1 covers 12 bases. Looked up from germline, CDR1 is SQVTM and CDR2 is ANQGSEA. V lost 8 bases to trimming and J lost 10 bases; unmatched junction nucleotides: 6. The CDR3 totals 12 residues. CDR3 sequence reads: CSSGTGGVEQFF. The CDR3 DNA reads as TGCAGCTCCGGGACAGGGGGCGTCGAGCAGTTCTTC.

The chain joins TRBV9 to TRBJ2-5; a weak D match, TRBD2 (7 bases). The CDR3 sequence is 16 residues long. Trimming removed 4 bases at V and 1 base at J, with 17 bases between. Germline assignment: CDR1 SGDLS and CDR2 YYNGEE. The CDR3 reads CASSTDLRGLQETQYF. DNA of the CDR3: TGTGCCAGCAGCACCGACTTGCGGGGGCTCCAAGAGACCCAGTACTTC.

V gene TRBV5-1 combines with J gene TRBJ2-5; 9 bases match TRBD2. J lost 4 bases, V lost 7 bases, and 8 bases had no gene match. Germline V CDR1 and CDR2: SGHRS, YFSETQ. There are 14 residues in the CDR3. CDR3: CASRTAGGPETQYF. The CDR3 DNA sequence: TGCGCCAGCCGAACCGCGGGGGGGCCAGAGACCCAGTACTTC.

This chain uses TRBV18 with TRBJ1-4; D is possibly TRBD1 (6 bases). Per the germline V gene, CDR1 is KGHSH and CDR2 is LQKENI. This CDR3 spans 16 amino acids. V was cut by 2 bases and J by 10 bases, with 20 bases left in between. CDR3 nucleotides: TGTGCCAGCTCACCAAAAGTACAGGGAGAACAAGTAAAACTGTTTTTT. Its protein is CASSPKVQGEQVKLFF.

This clone has a handful of counts. The gene calls are TRBV24-1 and TRBJ1-4; D not resolved. The CDR3 consists of 13 residues. The germline V gene encodes CDR1 KGHDR and CDR2 SFDVKD. Trimming left V 7 bases short and J 4 bases short, with 9 bases between. The CDR3 DNA follows: TGTGCCACCAGCGCCGCACTTAATGAAAAACTGTTTTTT. Translated: CATSAALNEKLFF.

This chain joins TRBV18 and TRBJ2-1; tentative D call: TRBD2 (6 bases). The CDR3 covers 16 residues. Germline V CDR1 and CDR2: KGHSH, LQKENI. V was trimmed by 6 bases and J by 0 bases, leaving 15 bases between them. The CDR3 loop is CASSPPRDSSYNEQFF. The CDR3 bases are TGTGCCAGCTCCCCTCCGCGGGACTCCTCCTACAATGAGCAGTTCTTC.

This chain uses TRBV5-4 with TRBJ1-6; TRBD1 matches 11 bases. The CDR3 consists of 15 residues. Germline assignment: CDR1 SGHNT and CDR2 YYREEE (reference sequence). After removal of 3 bases from V and 9 bases from J, the junction contained 5 bases not matched to a gene. For the CDR3, the DNA is TGTGCCAGCAGCTCCCGGGACAGGGGGTCTTCACCCCTCCACTTT. It specifies CASSSRDRGSSPLHF.

This sequence joins TRBV7-9 and TRBJ1-6; D ambiguous. Germline CDR1 is SEHNR and CDR2 is FQNEAQ (reference sequence). The V gene lost 5 bases and the J gene lost 0 bases, with 11 bases spanning the gap. This CDR3 is built from 16 residues. The CDR3 bases are TGTGCCAGCAGCCCCTTTGTGAGCTCCTATAATTCACCCCTCCACTTT. Its translation is CASSPFVSSYNSPLHF.

The CDR3, as DNA: TGTGCCAGCAGCGTGGGACAGGGCCTAGGAGCCTATAATTCACCCCTCCACTTT. The encoded protein is CASSVGQGLGAYNSPLHF. V gene TRBV9 combines with J gene TRBJ1-6, with TRBD1 matching over 9 bases. The CDR3 totals 18 residues. Per the germline V gene, CDR1 is SGDLS and CDR2 is YYNGEE. The V and J ends lost 2 bases and 2 bases, in that order; junction bases with no gene match: 8. Combining the CDR3 with reference TRBV9 and TRBJ1-6 gives the whole variable domain DSGVTQTPKHLITATGQRVTLRCSPRSGDLSVYWYQQSLDQGLQFLIQYYNGEERAKGNILERFSAQQFPDLHSELNLSSLELGDSALYFCASSVGQGLGAYNSPLHFGNGTRLTVT.

This clone was counted a single time. This chain connects TRBV28 to TRBJ1-5; D is unclear. V lost 6 bases and J lost 3, with 9 bases in between. CDR1 and CDR2 (germline): MDHEN, SYDVKM. This CDR3 has 13 amino acids. The CDR3 DNA is TGTGCCAGCAGAGGAACAGTCAATCAGCCCCAGCATTTT. Protein sequence: CASRGTVNQPQHF.

CDR3 sequence (DNA): TGTGCCAGCAGCAAAGCGCTCCATAGCGGGAGCTTCCCCCACAATGAGCAGTTCTTC. This codes for CASSKALHSGSFPHNEQFF. The chain couples TRBV21-1 to TRBJ2-1; the listed D gene, TRBD2, was not tested against the DNA. TRBV21-1 is a pseudogene locus. The CDR3 is made up of 19 amino acids.

The chain is built from TRBV9 and TRBJ1-6; maybe TRBD1 (6 bases). The CDR3 totals 14 residues. V gave up 7 bases and J gave up 7 bases, with 15 bases separating them. Germline V CDR1 and CDR2: SGDLS, YYNGEE. The CDR3 nucleotides read TGTGCCAGCGGAGACAGGTTAGGGAATTCACCCCTCCACTTT. This translates into CASGDRLGNSPLHF.

This chain links TRBV27 with TRBJ1-5; D may be TRBD1 (5 bases). The length of the CDR3 is 14 residues. V was cut by 6 bases and J by 1 base, with 10 bases left in between. CDR1 is MNHEY, CDR2 SMNVEV, per germline (reference sequence). CDR3 sequence (DNA): TGTGCCAGCAGCTTTCGACAGAGCAATCAGCCCCAGCATTTT. It specifies CASSFRQSNQPQHF.